Listed below are T cell receptor beta chains from one sample, sequenced in a study of OX40 agonist ivuxolimab in advanced cancers. The table came from immunoSEQ multiplex PCR; TCRdb's copy has only in-frame clones and leaves some out. The sample holds thousands of clones, roughly 66% seen once. Here the sequenced sample was CD4+ or CD8+ T cells sorted from blood, taken in a trial of the OX40 agonist ivuxolimab. Receptor source: an adult with an advanced solid tumor such as melanoma, head and neck, liver or kidney cancer. CDR3s include the opening cysteine and the closing phenylalanine or tryptophan. Fields, in order: D gene, V gene, J gene, clone size, CDR3 DNA, CDR3 protein. A D gene is named only where the DNA matches it firmly. Not every row has a clone size; where given, it reads once, few, many or a size class.

D gene: .; V gene: TRBV11-1; J gene: TRBJ2-5; clone size: .; CDR3 DNA: TGTGCCAGCAGCTTAGGGGACCGCCTTGATGAGACCCAGTACTTC; CDR3 protein: CASSLGDRLDETQYF
D gene: TRBD2; V gene: TRBV7-2; J gene: TRBJ2-3; clone size: .; CDR3 DNA: TGTGCCAGCACCCTTCGGCGGGAGGTTAAAACGCAGTATTTT; CDR3 protein: CASTLRREVKTQYF
D gene: TRBD2; V gene: TRBV9; J gene: TRBJ2-5; clone size: few; CDR3 DNA: TGTGCCAGCAGCGCCGGACGACTAGCGGAAGAGACCCAGTACTTC; CDR3 protein: CASSAGRLAEETQYF
D gene: .; V gene: TRBV6-6; J gene: TRBJ2-1; clone size: .; CDR3 DNA: TGTGCCAGCAGTGAGGGCAATGAGCAGTTCTTC; CDR3 protein: CASSEGNEQFF
D gene: .; V gene: TRBV10-3; J gene: TRBJ1-1; clone size: .; CDR3 DNA: TGTGCCACCGGGGGGGGCGAGGGCACTGAAGCTTTCTTT; CDR3 protein: CATGGGEGTEAFF
D gene: TRBD1; V gene: TRBV4-3; J gene: TRBJ2-5; clone size: once; CDR3 DNA: TGCGCCAGCAGTCGGGGGACAGGGGGGTCCCAAGAGACCCAGTACTTC; CDR3 protein: CASSRGTGGSQETQYF
D gene: .; V gene: TRBV27; J gene: TRBJ1-4; clone size: many; CDR3 DNA: TGTGCCAGCAGTGCCTACAGAGCAACTAATGAAAAACTGTTTTTT; CDR3 protein: CASSAYRATNEKLFF
D gene: .; V gene: TRBV9; J gene: TRBJ1-2; clone size: .; CDR3 DNA: TGTGCCAGCAGCGCAGAGGGTGGCTACACCTTC; CDR3 protein: CASSAEGGYTF
D gene: .; V gene: TRBV13; J gene: TRBJ1-1; clone size: .; CDR3 DNA: TGTGCCAGCAGCTTAGGGCTAACTGAAGCTTTCTTT; CDR3 protein: CASSLGLTEAFF
D gene: .; V gene: TRBV5-6; J gene: TRBJ2-2; clone size: .; CDR3 DNA: TGTGCCAGCAGCCTGGGGTCCGGGGCCGGGGAGCTGTTTTTT; CDR3 protein: CASSLGSGAGELFF
D gene: TRBD1; V gene: TRBV10-1; J gene: TRBJ1-2; clone size: .; CDR3 DNA: TGCGCCAGCAGTGAGCCTGAAGACAGGGGGCTACCCTATGGCTACACCTTC; CDR3 protein: CASSEPEDRGLPYGYTF
D gene: .; V gene: TRBV7-2; J gene: TRBJ2-7; clone size: .; CDR3 DNA: TGTGCCAGCAGCTTCCCTCTGGGGGACCTAGCTTGGACCTCCTACGAGCAGTACTTC; CDR3 protein: CASSFPLGDLAWTSYEQYF
D gene: TRBD2; V gene: TRBV29-1; J gene: TRBJ2-1; clone size: .; CDR3 DNA: TGCAGCACCACCTCGGGGGGTACCTACAATGAGCAGTTCTTC; CDR3 protein: CSTTSGGTYNEQFF
D gene: .; V gene: TRBV5-1; J gene: TRBJ2-5; clone size: .; CDR3 DNA: TGCGCCAGCAGCTTGGAAGGTCGGGACTGGGCCCAAGAGACCCAGTACTTC; CDR3 protein: CASSLEGRDWAQETQYF
D gene: TRBD1; V gene: TRBV28; J gene: TRBJ1-6; clone size: .; CDR3 DNA: TGTGCCAGCATTTCCGGACAGGCCCGTAACTCACCCCTCCACTTT; CDR3 protein: CASISGQARNSPLHF
D gene: TRBD2; V gene: TRBV14; J gene: TRBJ2-7; clone size: .; CDR3 DNA: TGTGCCAGCAGTCCTAGCGGGGGCTACGAGCAGTACTTC; CDR3 protein: CASSPSGGYEQYF
D gene: .; V gene: TRBV5-6; J gene: TRBJ2-1; clone size: .; CDR3 DNA: TGTGCCAGCAGCCCTGGACTTAGCTCCTACAATGAGCAGTTCTTC; CDR3 protein: CASSPGLSSYNEQFF
D gene: .; V gene: TRBV7-2; J gene: TRBJ2-7; clone size: .; CDR3 DNA: TGTGCCAGCAGCTTATATTCGTCCTACGAGCAGTACTTC; CDR3 protein: CASSLYSSYEQYF
D gene: .; V gene: TRBV21-1; J gene: TRBJ1-1; clone size: .; CDR3 DNA: TGTGCCAGCAGCAAAGCGGAGGGGGGGATGAACACTGAAGCTTTCTTT; CDR3 protein: CASSKAEGGMNTEAFF
D gene: .; V gene: TRBV23-1; J gene: TRBJ2-2; clone size: .; CDR3 DNA: TGCGCCAGCAGTCAAGCTTCCGGGACACCTAAAGGCACCGGGGAGCTGTTTTTT; CDR3 protein: CASSQASGTPKGTGELFF
D gene: .; V gene: TRBV11-1; J gene: TRBJ1-5; clone size: few; CDR3 DNA: TGTGCCAGCAGCTTAGCAGGGAATCAGCCCCAGCATTTT; CDR3 protein: CASSLAGNQPQHF
D gene: .; V gene: TRBV4-1; J gene: TRBJ1-3; clone size: .; CDR3 DNA: TGCGCCAGCAGCCAAGAGGGTTTATCTGGAAACACCATATATTTT; CDR3 protein: CASSQEGLSGNTIYF
D gene: .; V gene: TRBV27; J gene: TRBJ1-2; clone size: .; CDR3 DNA: TGTGCCAGCAGTCCCGGGGTAGAGTATGGCTACACCTTC; CDR3 protein: CASSPGVEYGYTF
D gene: .; V gene: TRBV5-1; J gene: TRBJ1-2; clone size: .; CDR3 DNA: TGCGCCAGCAGCTCCTCCCTTAACTATGGCTACACCTTC; CDR3 protein: CASSSSLNYGYTF
D gene: TRBD2; V gene: TRBV4-3; J gene: TRBJ2-7; clone size: .; CDR3 DNA: TGCGCCAGCAGCCAAGGCCTAGCGGGAGGGCAATACGAGCAGTACTTC; CDR3 protein: CASSQGLAGGQYEQYF
D gene: TRBD1; V gene: TRBV9; J gene: TRBJ2-1; clone size: .; CDR3 DNA: TGTGCCAGCAGGGGACAGGGGCCGGGGGAGCAGTTCTTC; CDR3 protein: CASRGQGPGEQFF
D gene: .; V gene: TRBV30; J gene: TRBJ1-2; clone size: .; CDR3 DNA: TGTGCCTGGAGCTGGCAGGGAAATTTTGGTTACACCTTC; CDR3 protein: CAWSWQGNFGYTF
D gene: TRBD2; V gene: TRBV7-8; J gene: TRBJ2-3; clone size: .; CDR3 DNA: TGTGCCAGCAGCTTAACGGGGACTAGCGGGAGTGATGTATATACGCAGTATTTT; CDR3 protein: CASSLTGTSGSDVYTQYF
D gene: .; V gene: TRBV15; J gene: TRBJ1-4; clone size: medium-sized; CDR3 DNA: TGTGCCACCAGCAGAGAAAAACTGTTTTTT; CDR3 protein: CATSREKLFF
D gene: .; V gene: TRBV7-9; J gene: TRBJ1-1; clone size: few; CDR3 DNA: TGTGCCAGCAGCCCAGTTGACACTGAAGCTTTCTTT; CDR3 protein: CASSPVDTEAFF
D gene: .; V gene: TRBV6-6; J gene: TRBJ1-2; clone size: .; CDR3 DNA: TGTGCCAGCAGTTACTCCGGTTATGGCTACACCTTC; CDR3 protein: CASSYSGYGYTF
D gene: .; V gene: TRBV6-4; J gene: TRBJ1-3; clone size: .; CDR3 DNA: TGTGCCAGCAGTCTGAGCTCTGGAAACACCATATATTTT; CDR3 protein: CASSLSSGNTIYF
D gene: .; V gene: TRBV7-9; J gene: TRBJ2-1; clone size: .; CDR3 DNA: TGTGCCAGCAGCCCACGTGCCTACAATGAGCAGTTCTTC; CDR3 protein: CASSPRAYNEQFF
D gene: TRBD2; V gene: TRBV4-3; J gene: TRBJ2-1; clone size: .; CDR3 DNA: TGCGCCAGCAGCCCGAGACTAGCGGGGACCACCTACAATGAGCAGTTCTTC; CDR3 protein: CASSPRLAGTTYNEQFF
D gene: TRBD2; V gene: TRBV7-2; J gene: TRBJ2-7; clone size: .; CDR3 DNA: TGTGCCAGCAGGGAGTTGCCTAGCGGCTCCTACGAGCAGTACTTC; CDR3 protein: CASRELPSGSYEQYF
D gene: .; V gene: TRBV7-3; J gene: TRBJ2-1; clone size: .; CDR3 DNA: TGTGCCAGCAGCCTGGGAAGTACCGGGGGAAATGAGCAGTTCTTC; CDR3 protein: CASSLGSTGGNEQFF
D gene: TRBD2; V gene: TRBV5-6; J gene: TRBJ2-1; clone size: .; CDR3 DNA: TGTGCCAGCAGCCCCCTCGTATGGGAGGGCCCTTACAATGAGCAGTTCTTC; CDR3 protein: CASSPLVWEGPYNEQFF